Sequencing of this T cell receptor beta chain was carried out in a study of identical twins (dated by TCRdb to the mid-2010s). Broadly, across the study: The study deep-sequenced TCR alpha and beta repertoires from monozygotic twins, unrelated adults of various ages and cord blood to test whether fetal clonotypes persist. Replicate twin experiments were performed at different times using different library preparation protocols to rule out contamination.

Summary of the overall study and its limitations: In beta out-of-frame sequences, excess twin sharing was weaker, because having fewer shared sequences lowered the signal-to-noise ratio. Invariant T cells such as MAIT and iNKT could partly confound zero-insertion analyses, although diverse VJ usage argued against such confounding for most clonotypes. Compared with coincidental sharing between unrelated individuals, an excess of low generation-probability sequences was observed among out-of-frame TCR alpha sequences shared between twins. Because the same donors could not be followed over many years, the conclusions depended on cross-sectional statistical analysis. Abundant cord blood beta clonotypes had fewer insertions, young adult naive repertoires showed a similar but weaker trend, and memory repertoires showed no such trend. In monozygotic twins, recombination models systematically underestimated out-of-frame TCR alpha sharing, but the models matched the sharing seen between unrelated individuals.

Only a few counts were recorded for this clonotype. The antigen this receptor binds is unknown. Qualities for individual bases were not recorded, and no much larger clone is one base off. Unmatched junction bases come to 13, with V trimmed by 6 bases and J by 7 bases. The CDR3 contains 15 residues, cysteine and phenylalanine counted. Only the CDR3 region is kept as DNA, spanning 45 bases read in frame from base 1. CDR1 and CDR2 are drawn from the germline V gene: MNHEY, SVGEGT. Only healthy Caucasian donors were included. Three pairs of female monozygotic twins, all aged about 18 to 29 years, were included in the twin cohort. Using Miltenyi CD45RO+ enrichment and human naive T-cell isolation kits, memory (CD45RO+) and naive T cells were isolated from PBMC. Receptor amplification or capture employed 5' RACE. Sequencing was performed on an Illumina HiSeq 2000. A universal primer binding site was introduced by template switching, and a unique molecular identifier was present in the final cDNA, enabling accurate counting of TCR cDNA molecules. First-strand cDNA for TCR alpha and beta chains was synthesized from specific primers in the conserved constant-segment region. To control for contamination, every cDNA library carried two barcodes: a SMART-Mk sample barcode plus Illumina barcodes. TruSeq adapter sequences along with Illumina sample barcodes were introduced in two successive PCR steps. The Illumina HiSeq platform was used with custom primers to sequence TCR alpha and beta cDNA libraries. The authors' analysis ran thus. MiGEC processed the raw reads to extract unique molecular identifiers, while MiXCR was used to determine the CDR3 positions. For each individual, recombination models were inferred using an EM algorithm with the repgenHMM and IGoR tools. The analysis of shared clonotypes was done with the tcR package in R, with sharing normalized by the product of cloneset sizes. Out-of-frame nonproductive sequences were analyzed to study raw recombination free of thymic and clonal selection effects. TCRdb reprocessing: public reads trimmed at Q25 with fastp, clones called with MiXCR, in-frame beta chains kept. Entries are consolidated by CDR3 protein sequence, retaining the most common genes and DNA. The V and J calls shown here were made by TCRdb, not taken from the authors' results. The sample yields 200,000 to 250,000 distinct CDR3 sequences; 6% to 9% were counted once. 1.5% to 2.5% of the sample lies in the top ten.

These data also formed part of another study, on yellow fever vaccine responses in identical twins. The second publication reports: The authors reported that the T cell response to vaccination in identical twins appeared partly convergent and partly personalized. In the study, vaccine-responding T cell clones were precisely tracked in identical twins.

The clonotype was recovered from a woman aged 18-29 years in good health. Sequencing used memory (CD45RO+) T cells sorted from blood. Taken with the paper, the label for cell subset or site translates to: CD45RO+ enriched T cells. The V and J segments used are TRBV6-2 or TRBV6-3 and TRBJ2-7; a stretch of 9 junction bases matches TRBD1. CDR3 loop: CASRKAPGQGWEQYF. The sequenced DNA: TGTGCCAGCAGAAAGGCTCCGGGACAGGGTTGGGAGCAGTACTTC.